Listed below are T cell receptor beta chains from one sample, sequenced in a study of cytomegalovirus exposure and HLA in healthy donors. Clones were sequenced by immunoSEQ multiplex PCR, and TCRdb holds only the in-frame ones, with some missing. This repertoire shows roughly 140,000 clones, 80% found once; its top ten account for roughly 4.5%. Specimen: PBMCs. Receptors originate from a middle-aged man in good health and CMV-seronegative. Both conserved end residues are part of each CDR3. Each record gives: V gene, D gene, J gene, clone size, CDR3 DNA, CDR3 protein. A D gene is named only where the DNA matches it firmly. Rows give clone size only sometimes, using once, few, many, or a class for an expanded clone.

TRBV10-2	-	TRBJ2-5	-	TGCGCCAGCAGGCCAGGGGGGGAGACCCAGTACTTC	CASRPGGETQYF
TRBV29-1	TRBD2	TRBJ2-5	-	TGCAGCGCGGTCGGTAGCGGGGGAAAAGAGACCCAGTACTTC	CSAVGSGGKETQYF
TRBV6-1	TRBD1	TRBJ2-7	-	TGTGCCAGCACCAGGGGGGACAGGGTAGCCTACGAGCAGTACTTC	CASTRGDRVAYEQYF
TRBV5-1	TRBD1	TRBJ1-6	-	TGCGCCAGCAGCCCGGACAGGGGGAATTCACCCCTCCACTTT	CASSPDRGNSPLHF
TRBV6-1	-	TRBJ2-7	-	TGTGCCAGCAGTGAAAGACATCATCACGAGCAGTACTTC	CASSERHHHEQYF
TRBV29-1	TRBD2	TRBJ2-7	few	TGCAGCGCCTCTCGGGGGGGTCCCGACGAGCAGTACTTC	CSASRGGPDEQYF
TRBV19	-	TRBJ2-7	-	TGTGCCAGTAGTATCAGGGGGGAGGACGAGCAGTACTTC	CASSIRGEDEQYF
TRBV4-3	TRBD1	TRBJ2-7	-	TGCGCCAGCAGCCAACATAGACAGGGGACCTACGAGCAGTACTTC	CASSQHRQGTYEQYF
TRBV27	TRBD1	TRBJ2-3	-	TGTGCCAGCAGTTTATCAGGGGGCTCAGATACGCAGTATTTT	CASSLSGGSDTQYF
TRBV10-2	-	TRBJ2-7	-	TGCGCCAGCAGTGAGGTAACCTACGAGCAGTACTTC	CASSEVTYEQYF
TRBV27	TRBD1	TRBJ2-7	few	TGTGCCAGCAGTCTCGGGGGACAGGGGACTTACGAGCAGTACTTC	CASSLGGQGTYEQYF
TRBV28	-	TRBJ1-6	-	TGTGCCAGCACCGGGGGGGGGTTACCCTATAATTCACCCCTCCACTTT	CASTGGGLPYNSPLHF
TRBV10-3	-	TRBJ1-6	many	TGTGCCATCCGAGGAGACTTTCGTAATTCACCCCTCCACTTT	CAIRGDFRNSPLHF
TRBV2	-	TRBJ2-2	-	TGTGCCAGCAGTGGACTAGTGAGCACCGGGGAGCTGTTTTTT	CASSGLVSTGELFF
TRBV5-1	-	TRBJ1-1	-	TGCGCCAGCAGCTCGGAATCCAACAGGGACACTGAAGCTTTCTTT	CASSSESNRDTEAFF
TRBV6-5	-	TRBJ1-6	-	TGTGCCAGCAGTCAGACAGATAGAAATTCACCCCTCCACTTT	CASSQTDRNSPLHF
TRBV5-6	TRBD2	TRBJ2-3	-	TGTGCCAGCAGCCCCACCGGGACTAACACAGATACGCAGTATTTT	CASSPTGTNTDTQYF
TRBV5-8	TRBD2	TRBJ2-2	-	TGTGCCAGCAGCTTGGCCCGGACTAGCGGGGGAAGTGGGGAGCTGTTTTTT	CASSLARTSGGSGELFF
TRBV20-1	-	TRBJ1-2	-	TGCAGTGCTAGGACCCAGGGAGGCTACACCTTC	CSARTQGGYTF
TRBV7-2	-	TRBJ1-5	-	TGTGCCAGCAGCACAACAGTCTATAGCAATCAGCCCCAGCATTTT	CASSTTVYSNQPQHF